This record covers a single T cell receptor beta chain. Its antigen is currently unknown. Sequencing used immunoSEQ multiplex PCR; TCRdb keeps in-frame clones, though not all of them. Here the sample spans roughly 13,000 clones, around 62% being singletons. This specimen belongs to a study of T cell clonotyping in hematopoietic cell transplantation. Whole-study results and caveats: Few recipient clonotypes overlapped donors; over 95% were de novo at given depth. Recipient TCR diversity dropped after transplant; expanded clonotypes rose from day 30 to 180. Without cell sorting, CD4 versus CD8 contributions remain unresolved.

The TCR was taken from a human donor who either received an allogeneic hematopoietic cell transplant for a myeloid malignancy or was a related donor (not recorded which). Some clones in this sample may be carry-over from other donors' samples. Sequencing was done on a sample of PBMCs.

Here the CDR3 DNA reads TGTGCCAGCAGCCACGACAGACTCTCCTACGAGCAGTACTTC. This sequence encodes CASSHDRLSYEQYF. This rearrangement joins TRBV28 to TRBJ2-7; D perhaps matches TRBD1 (5 bases). V lost 6 bases and J 0 bases, leaving 12 bases between the germline ends. The CDR3 contains 14 residues. Per germline, CDR1 MDHEN and CDR2 SYDVKM.